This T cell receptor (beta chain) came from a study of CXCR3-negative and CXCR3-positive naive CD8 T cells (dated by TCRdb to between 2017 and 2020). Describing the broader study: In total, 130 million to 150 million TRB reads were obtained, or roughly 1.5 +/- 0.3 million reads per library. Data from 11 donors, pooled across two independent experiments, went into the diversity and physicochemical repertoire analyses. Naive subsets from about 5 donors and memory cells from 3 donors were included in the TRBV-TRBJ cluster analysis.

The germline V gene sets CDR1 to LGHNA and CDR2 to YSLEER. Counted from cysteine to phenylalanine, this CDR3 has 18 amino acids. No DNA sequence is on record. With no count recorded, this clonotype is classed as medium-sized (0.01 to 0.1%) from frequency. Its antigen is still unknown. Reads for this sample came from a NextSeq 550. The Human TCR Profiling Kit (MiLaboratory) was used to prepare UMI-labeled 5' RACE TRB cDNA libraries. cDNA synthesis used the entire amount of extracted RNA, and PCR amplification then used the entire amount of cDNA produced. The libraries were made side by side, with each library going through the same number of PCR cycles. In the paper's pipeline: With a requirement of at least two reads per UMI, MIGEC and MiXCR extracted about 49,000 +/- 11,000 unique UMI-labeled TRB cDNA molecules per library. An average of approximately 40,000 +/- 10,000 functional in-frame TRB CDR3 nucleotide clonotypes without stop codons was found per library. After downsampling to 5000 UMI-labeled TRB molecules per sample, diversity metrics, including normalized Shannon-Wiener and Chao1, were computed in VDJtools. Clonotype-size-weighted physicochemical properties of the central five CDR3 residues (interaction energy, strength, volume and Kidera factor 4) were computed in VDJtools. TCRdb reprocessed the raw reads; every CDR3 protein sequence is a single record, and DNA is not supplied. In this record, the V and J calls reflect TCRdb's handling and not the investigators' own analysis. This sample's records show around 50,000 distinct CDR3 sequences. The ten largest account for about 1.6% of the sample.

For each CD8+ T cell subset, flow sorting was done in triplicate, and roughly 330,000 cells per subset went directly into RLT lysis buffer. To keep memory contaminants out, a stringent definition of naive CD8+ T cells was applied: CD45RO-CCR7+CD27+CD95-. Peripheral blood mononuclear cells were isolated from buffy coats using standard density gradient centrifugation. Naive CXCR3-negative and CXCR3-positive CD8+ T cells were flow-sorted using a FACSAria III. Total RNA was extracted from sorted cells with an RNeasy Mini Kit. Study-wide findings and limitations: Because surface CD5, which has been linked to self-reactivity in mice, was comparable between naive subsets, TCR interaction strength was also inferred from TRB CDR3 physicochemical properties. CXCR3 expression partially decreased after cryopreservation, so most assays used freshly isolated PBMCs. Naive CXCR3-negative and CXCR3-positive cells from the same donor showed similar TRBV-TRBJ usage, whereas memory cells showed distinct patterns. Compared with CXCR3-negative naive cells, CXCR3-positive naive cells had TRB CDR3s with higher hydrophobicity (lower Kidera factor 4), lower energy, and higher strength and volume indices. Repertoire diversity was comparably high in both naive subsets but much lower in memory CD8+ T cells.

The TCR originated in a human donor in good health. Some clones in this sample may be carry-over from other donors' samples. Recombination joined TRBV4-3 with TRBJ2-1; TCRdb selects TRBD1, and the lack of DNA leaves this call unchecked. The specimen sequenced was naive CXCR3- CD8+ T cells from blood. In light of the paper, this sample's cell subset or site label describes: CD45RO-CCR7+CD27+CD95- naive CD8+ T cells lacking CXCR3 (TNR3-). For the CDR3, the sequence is CASSAEGLAGSSYNEQFF.